Below are 5 T cell receptor beta chains sequenced from a single sample in a study of T cells in Graves' hyperthyroidism and ophthalmopathy. Amplified TCR beta CDR3 regions came from RNA transcripts. The HTBI primer set drove a first-round RT-PCR of the TCR CDR3. MiXCR, run by TCRdb on the multiplex PCR reads, gives a single entry per CDR3 protein. The data contain hundreds of thousands of distinct CDR3 sequences, roughly 15% of them singletons. The sequenced sample consisted of blood. The source is a man aged 18 to 29 with Graves' ophthalmopathy.

This clonotype was counted between two and nine times. The chain is built from TRBV18 and TRBJ1-6, with D uncertain. The length of the CDR3 is 17 residues. Per germline, CDR1 KGHSH and CDR2 LQKENI. Trimming shortened V by 5 bases and J by 7 bases, and 21 bases separated the two germline ends. The CDR3 loop reads CASSAAIVDGLNSPLHF. The CDR3 coding sequence is TGTGCCAGCTCAGCCGCTATCGTTGATGGATTAAATTCACCCCTCCACTTT.

A few counts support this clonotype. One end of the junction does not line up with germline, which may come from a read error. The chain has TRBV4-1 and TRBJ1-2, with D tentatively TRBD1 (6 bases). This CDR3 has 15 amino acids. The V gene's germline CDR1 is MGHRA and CDR2 YSYEKL. CDR3 region: CASSQVTGSNYGYTF. The CDR3 DNA is TGCGCCAGCAGCCAAGTTACAGGGTCTAACTACGGCTACACCTTC.

In its sample, this clonotype was seen many times. The V gene is TRBV11-2, the J gene TRBJ2-1, with TRBD2 matching over 8 bases. The germline V gene has CDR1 SGHAT and CDR2 FQNNGV. V lost 3 bases, J lost 8 bases, and 9 bases stayed unmatched. CDR3 length: 15 amino acids. The CDR3 sequence is CASSLAYSGVDEQFF. The CDR3 DNA is TGTGCCAGCAGCTTGGCTTATAGCGGGGTTGATGAGCAGTTCTTC.

The chain has TRBV3-1 and TRBJ1-5; 10 positions agree with TRBD1. CDR1 and CDR2 (germline): LGHDT, YNNKEL (reference sequence). The CDR3 runs to 15 residues. J lost 6 bases, V lost 4 bases, and 6 bases had no gene match. The CDR3 is CASSPGTGVFQPQHF. CDR3 nucleotide sequence: TGTGCCAGCAGCCCCGGGACAGGGGTGTTTCAGCCCCAGCATTTT.

This clonotype was detected only a few times. The chain couples TRBV5-6 to TRBJ2-1; 15 positions match TRBD2. The CDR3 spans 17 residues. The junction had 8 bases not matched to a gene; V was cut back by 3 bases and J by 7 bases. From germline, CDR1 is SGHDT and CDR2 YYEEEE. The DNA of the CDR3 is TGTGCCAGCAGCTACACAAGGACTAGCGGGGGGGAGAATGAGCAGTTCTTC. As protein: CASSYTRTSGGENEQFF.